This T cell receptor beta chain comes out of a study of T cell responses to AZD1222 COVID-19 vaccine. Findings and caveats of the study: Two AZD1222 doses significantly raised spike-specific TCR breadth and depth over controls. Among spike-specific TCRs, nearly half reportedly target unmutated variant regions. Seropositive AZD1222 recipients at baseline numbered only five or six.

Clones were sequenced by immunoSEQ multiplex PCR, and TCRdb holds only the in-frame ones, with some missing. The table has 200,000 or so clones, roughly 91% seen once. CDR1 LGHDT and CDR2 YNNKEL come from the germline V gene (reference sequence). The CDR3 contains 13 residues. With 4 bases removed from V and 4 bases from J, the gap between germline ends came to 11 bases. Concerning this clone: The antigen remains undetermined. Other DNA sequences from this sample encode an identical CDR3 as well.

V is TRBV3-1 (or the pseudogene TRBV3-2) and J is TRBJ2-7, with D perhaps being TRBD1 or TRBD2 (5 bases each). The clonotype originates from an adult in good health. Sequencing was performed on peripheral blood, taken on day 0 of MenACWY control vaccination. The DNA for the CDR3 is TGTGCCAGCAGCCGTGGGGGTGGGTACGAGCAGTACTTC. As protein: CASSRGGGYEQYF.